This T cell receptor (beta chain) stems from a study of blood T cells in healthy people across ages. In germline, CDR1 is LGHNA, CDR2 YNFKEQ. The CDR3 runs to 18 residues. Study results and caveats: Measured against age, TCR beta diversity per million T cells decreased in a roughly linear manner. A conclusive naive versus antigen-experienced comparison was prevented by the unsorted PBMCs.

This clonotype was seen only a few times. What it recognizes is unknown. A sample-barcoded 5' primer and a J-beta primer mix were used in a second PCR of about 6 to 12 cycles. MiXCR was run by TCRdb on the 5' RACE reads, yielding one entry per CDR3 protein. Of roughly 500,000 distinct CDR3 sequences listed, under 30% are singletons. In addition, the sample was reused for a study of T cells of mothers and their children. From that paper: Six children and their three healthy Caucasian mothers were the donors. Reads recorded for TCR beta CDR3 numbered over 9 million per mother and roughly 2.7 million per child.

Sequenced input: blood. The TCR was taken from a boy between 5 and 17 years old in good health. V usage is TRBV4-2 and J usage is TRBJ2-5; 15 bases agree with TRBD2. The J call may be mistaken, given a closer DNA end match to TRBJ2-1. The DNA of the CDR3 is TGTGCCAGCAGCCAAGATCCGGGACTAGCGGGAGGAGGCAGTGAGCAGTTCTTC. This translates into CASSQDPGLAGGGSEQFF.